This entry lists 25 T cell receptor beta chains sequenced from one sample in a study of post-analysis software for immune sequencing data. Whole-study findings and limits: TRBV5-6, TRBV5-1 and TRBV20-1 were among about 5 TRBV segments more frequent in patients than controls.

These receptors' targets are unknown. Sequencing libraries made from TCR beta cDNA carried unique molecular identifiers. TCRdb recomputed calls from the PCR reads with MiXCR, one row per CDR3 protein. The sample lists about 540,000 distinct CDR3 sequences; 34% were seen once. Sequenced material: blood. The source of these receptors is a girl aged 2 to 17 with multiple sclerosis.

In its sample, this clonotype was seen a few times. The rearrangement links TRBV7-6 to TRBJ1-4, with D perhaps TRBD1 (6 bases). Trimming stripped 8 bases from V and 5 bases from J, with 15 bases between. In germline, CDR1 is SGHVS, CDR2 FNYEAQ. The CDR3 length is 14 residues. The CDR3 here is CASGPDRANEKLFF. The CDR3, as DNA: TGTGCCAGCGGCCCGGACAGAGCAAATGAAAAACTGTTTTTT.

The V gene is TRBV13, the J gene TRBJ1-2; D gene unclear. Germline V gene data show CDR1 as PRHDT and CDR2 as FYEKMQ (reference sequence). Deletions cut 5 bases from V and 4 bases from J, with 17 bases between. This CDR3 is built from 15 residues. CDR3 in DNA: TGTGCCAGCAGCCCAGTGGCTGATGTTGGCTATGGCTACACCTTC. Amino acids: CASSPVADVGYGYTF.

V is TRBV27 and J is TRBJ2-6, with TRBD1 identical over 8 bases. This CDR3 has 16 amino acids. J was trimmed by 1 base and V by 6 bases; bases with no gene match: 5. CDR1 and CDR2 (germline): MNHEY, SMNVEV (reference sequence). CDR3 DNA: TGTGCCAGCAGGACAGGGGCCCGATCTGGGGCCAACGTCCTGACTTTC. This gives the protein CASRTGARSGANVLTF. Full variable domain (remainder filled in from reference TRBV27 and TRBJ2-6): EAQVTQNPRYLITVTGKKLTVTCSQNMNHEYMSWYRQDPGLGLRQIYYSMNVEVTDKGDVPEGYKVSRKEKRNFPLILESPSPNQTSLYFCASRTGARSGANVLTFGAGSRLTVL.

The CDR3 region has the DNA TGTGCCAGCAAACCCAGCAGTGGTGGTGCCTACGAGCAGTACTTC. Translated, it gives CASKPSSGGAYEQYF. This sequence joins TRBV6-5 and TRBJ2-5; D call uncertain. The last part of the DNA fits TRBJ2-7 better; the J call may be wrong. Germline assignment: CDR1 MNHEY and CDR2 SVGAGI. This CDR3 is built from 15 residues.

Points on this clonotype: Compared with germline, one end of the junction differs, possibly owing to a read error. J is TRBJ1-2 and V is TRBV28; D gene unclear. Germline values: CDR1 MDHEN, CDR2 SYDVKM. The length of the CDR3 is 13 residues. The CDR3 spells CAGSFPDRYGYTF. CDR3 nucleotide sequence: TGTGCCGGCAGTTTCCCCGATCGGTATGGCTACACCTTC.

This clonotype was seen many times. V gene TRBV20-1 combines with J gene TRBJ2-7; 8 positions agree with TRBD1. This CDR3 contains 14 residues. Per germline, CDR1 DFQATT and CDR2 SNEGSKA (reference sequence). J lost 0 bases, V lost 5 bases, and 6 bases had no gene match. CDR3 in amino acids: CSAPGQGFSYEQYF. CDR3 DNA sequence: TGCAGTGCTCCAGGACAGGGCTTCTCCTACGAGCAGTACTTC.

The chain employs TRBV10-3 and TRBJ2-2; 12 bases fit TRBD1. The V gene end was trimmed by 2 bases and the J gene end by 6 bases; junction bases not matched to a gene: 7. The CDR3 totals 17 residues. Germline V gives CDR1 ENHRY, CDR2 SYGVKD. DNA for the CDR3: TGTGCCATCAGTGAGACCCGGGACAGGGGGCAAGCCGGGGAGCTGTTTTTT. Translating it yields CAISETRDRGQAGELFF.

The genes are TRBV5-1 and TRBJ1-2; possibly TRBD1 for D (5 bases). The CDR3 contains 15 residues. V was cut by 3 bases and J by 6 bases, with 18 bases left in between. Germline CDR1 is SGHRS and CDR2 is YFSETQ. CDR3 protein: CASSWTGVRQDGYTF. In nucleotides, the CDR3 is TGCGCCAGCAGCTGGACGGGGGTAAGGCAGGATGGCTACACCTTC.

This clonotype was observed at least ten times. V and J are TRBV11-1 and TRBJ2-1, with TRBD2 as a possible D gene (5 bases). V was shortened by 3 bases and J by 8 bases, with 23 bases between the two germline ends. The CDR3 has 17 amino acids. Germline V gene data show CDR1 as SGHAT and CDR2 as FQDESV (reference sequence). This chain's CDR3 is CASSFYGWMGVKDEQFF. CDR3 nucleotide sequence: TGTGCCAGCAGCTTCTACGGCTGGATGGGAGTCAAGGATGAGCAGTTCTTC.

In the case of this clonotype: Sequence at one end of the junction differs from germline and may be a read error. The V call is TRBV4-2, the J call TRBJ1-2; D is uncertain. This CDR3 is 13 amino acids long. The germline V gene has CDR1 LGHNA and CDR2 YNFKEQ. CDR3 in DNA: TGTGCCAGCAGCCCGGACTTAAACTATGACTACACCTTC. It translates to CASSPDLNYDYTF.

The sample holds a few counts of this clonotype. This chain uses TRBV14 with TRBJ1-6, with D hard to call. V lost 6 bases, J lost 7 bases, and 13 bases lay in between. CDR1 is SGHDN, CDR2 FVKESK, per germline. The length of the CDR3 is 14 residues. For the CDR3, the DNA is TGTGCCAGCAGTCAACACGGAACAAATTCACCCCTCCACTTT. Translation: CASSQHGTNSPLHF. Drawing the rest from reference TRBV14 and TRBJ1-6, the complete variable domain is EAGVTQFPSHSVIEKGQTVTLRCDPISGHDNLYWYRRVMGKEIKFLLHFVKESKQDESGMPNNRFLAERTGGTYSTLKVQPAELEDSGVYFCASSQHGTNSPLHFGNGTRLTVT.

This clonotype has a handful of counts. V usage is TRBV20-1 and J usage is TRBJ2-5; TRBD2 matches 8 bases. Trimming took 3 bases from V and 1 from J; bases not matched to a gene: 13. Germline assignment: CDR1 DFQATT and CDR2 SNEGSKA (reference sequence). The CDR3 runs 17 residues. The CDR3 DNA follows: TGCAGTGCTAGTGTGGCGGGGGGCCTCCCATTCCAAGAGACCCAGTACTTC. It codes for CSASVAGGLPFQETQYF.

This clonotype appeared many times. The chain links TRBV12-3 or TRBV12-4 to TRBJ2-5; D remains unclear. Trimming took 4 bases from V and 1 from J, leaving 4 bases between them. The CDR3 is made up of 12 amino acids. CDR3 sequence reads: CASSYSQETQYF. CDR3 DNA: TGTGCCAGCAGTTACAGCCAAGAGACCCAGTACTTC.

Only a few counts were recorded for this clonotype. V is TRBV28 and J is TRBJ2-1; D might be TRBD1 (5 bases). The CDR3 contains 17 residues. V lost 0 bases and J lost 6, with 18 bases in between. Germline values: CDR1 MDHEN, CDR2 SYDVKM. The DNA of the CDR3 is TGTGCCAGCAGTTTATGGATGAGCAGGGCGCCCTCCAATGAGCAGTTCTTC. This codes for CASSLWMSRAPSNEQFF.

A word on this clonotype: A single base separates this from a much larger clone, so it may be a read error. DNA of the CDR3: TGCGGCGTTTCCGGAGATACGCAGTATTTT. Translating it yields CGVSGDTQYF. J is TRBJ2-3 and V is TRBV29-1; D not resolved. This CDR3 has 10 amino acids. Per germline, CDR1 SQVTM and CDR2 ANQGSEA.

This clonotype was seen just once. At one of its ends the junction is not consistent with the germline gene, which may arise from a read error. J is TRBJ2-5 and V is TRBV20-1; unclear D gene. From germline, CDR1 is DFQATT and CDR2 SNEGSKA (reference sequence). This CDR3 spans 11 amino acids. CDR3 residues: CSAGDRETQYF. CDR3 sequence (DNA): TGCAGTGCTGGAGATCGGGAGACCCAGTACTTC.

This clonotype showed up just a few times. This chain uses TRBV20-1 with TRBJ1-2; 8 bases align to TRBD1. This CDR3 spans 14 amino acids. J was trimmed by 5 bases and V by 5 bases; bases with no gene match: 10. Per germline, CDR1 DFQATT and CDR2 SNEGSKA (reference sequence). Here the CDR3 reads CSAPLGQGTYGYTF. In nucleotides, the CDR3 is TGCAGTGCTCCCCTTGGACAGGGCACTTATGGCTACACCTTC.

The chain uses TRBV20-1 and TRBJ1-1, with D hard to call. Germline lookup yields CDR1 DFQATT and CDR2 SNEGSKA (reference sequence). This CDR3 is built from 13 residues. Here the CDR3 DNA reads TGCAGCGCCCGCAGAGGGCGTTCGACTGAAGCTTTCTTT. Translated: CSARRGRSTEAFF.

This clonotype was found a few times. The chain recombines TRBV6-5 with TRBJ1-1; D might be TRBD1 (5 bases). Trimming cost V 8 bases and J 3 bases, with 16 bases left between them. The V gene's germline CDR1 is MNHEY and CDR2 SVGAGI. The CDR3 extends over 14 amino acids. The chain's CDR3 is CASGKGWGDTEAFF. In DNA form, the CDR3 reads TGTGCCAGCGGGAAAGGGTGGGGCGACACTGAAGCTTTCTTT.

In DNA, the CDR3 is TGCACCTCCCGGGATTATACTAGCGGGGGGATCATGTTCTTC. Protein product: CTSRDYTSGGIMFF. The chain has TRBV20-1 and TRBJ2-1, with 12 nucleotides matching TRBD2. The V gene's germline CDR1 is DFQATT and CDR2 SNEGSKA (reference sequence). The CDR3 runs 14 residues.

This clonotype was observed a handful of times. The V call is TRBV5-6, the J call TRBJ2-1, with a weak D call TRBD2 (6 bases). The germline V gene encodes CDR1 SGHDT and CDR2 YYEEEE. CDR3 length equals 15 residues. V was pared by 6 bases and J by 6 bases, with 19 bases between. CDR3 DNA sequence: TGTGCCAGCAAATTCTGGGGGGTCCTTATCAATGAGCAGTTCTTC. Its translation: CASKFWGVLINEQFF.

V and J are TRBV5-1 and TRBJ2-2; weak D call: TRBD1 (6 bases). V lost 4 bases and J lost 3, with 19 bases in between. The CDR3 consists of 17 residues. Germline values: CDR1 SGHRS, CDR2 YFSETQ. This CDR3 is CASSLKNGTLYTGELFF. CDR3 nucleotide sequence: TGCGCCAGCAGCCTCAAAAATGGGACACTCTACACCGGGGAGCTGTTTTTT. The entire variable domain, with the rest obtained from reference TRBV5-1 and TRBJ2-2, is as follows: KAGVTQTPRYLIKTRGQQVTLSCSPISGHRSVSWYQQTPGQGLQFLFEYFSETQRNKGNFPGRFSGRQFSNSRSEMNVSTLELGDSALYLCASSLKNGTLYTGELFFGEGSRLTVL.

The V and J genes are TRBV7-2 and TRBJ2-1; D call uncertain. The J call is in doubt because the DNA end fits TRBJ2-7 better. This CDR3 has 13 residues. The germline V gene has CDR1 SGHTA and CDR2 FQGNSA. CDR3 DNA sequence: TGTGCCAGCAGCCCCAACGGTTACAATGAGCAGTACTTC. This encodes CASSPNGYNEQYF.

The sample holds a few counts of this clonotype. This rearrangement joins TRBV14 to TRBJ2-5; D not resolved. V dropped 5 bases and J dropped 10 bases, with 14 bases sitting between them. The CDR3 is 12 amino acids. CDR1 is SGHDN, CDR2 FVKESK, per germline. The CDR3: CASSFGRAVQYF. The CDR3 DNA is TGTGCCAGCAGCTTCGGTAGGGCGGTCCAGTACTTC.

This clonotype was observed a handful of times. The V gene is TRBV20-1, the J gene TRBJ1-6; D possibly corresponds to TRBD1 (5 bases). CDR1 is DFQATT, CDR2 SNEGSKA, per germline (reference sequence). The CDR3 totals 14 residues. Trimming stripped 3 bases from V and 9 bases from J, with 15 bases between. This CDR3 reads CSARSQVAGSPLHF. CDR3 DNA: TGCAGTGCTAGGTCACAGGTAGCAGGTTCACCCCTCCACTTT.